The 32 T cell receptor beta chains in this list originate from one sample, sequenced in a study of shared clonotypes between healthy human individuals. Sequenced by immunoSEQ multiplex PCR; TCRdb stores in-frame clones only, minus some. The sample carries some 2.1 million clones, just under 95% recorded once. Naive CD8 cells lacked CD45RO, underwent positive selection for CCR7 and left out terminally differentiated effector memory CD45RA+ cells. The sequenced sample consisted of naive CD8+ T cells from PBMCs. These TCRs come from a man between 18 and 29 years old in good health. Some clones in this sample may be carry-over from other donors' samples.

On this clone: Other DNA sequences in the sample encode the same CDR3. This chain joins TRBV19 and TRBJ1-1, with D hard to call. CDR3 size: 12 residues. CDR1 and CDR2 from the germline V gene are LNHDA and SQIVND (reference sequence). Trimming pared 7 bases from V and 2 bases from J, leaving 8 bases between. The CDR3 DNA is TGTGCCAGTACTGTTGGTAACACTGAAGCTTTCTTT. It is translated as CASTVGNTEAFF.

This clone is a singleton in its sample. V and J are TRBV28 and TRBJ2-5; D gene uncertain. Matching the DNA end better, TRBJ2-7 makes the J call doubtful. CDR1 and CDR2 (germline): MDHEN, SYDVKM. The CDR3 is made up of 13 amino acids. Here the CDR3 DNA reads TGTGCCAGCACCCTGACTGTATCCTACGAGCAGTACTTC. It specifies CASTLTVSYEQYF.

CDR3 coding DNA: TGTGCCAGCAGTTCGCCCACGGGACACCGGCTCGGGAGTGAAAAACTGTTTTTT. It codes for CASSSPTGHRLGSEKLFF. V is TRBV27 and J is TRBJ1-4; a possible D gene is TRBD1 (6 bases). The CDR3 totals 18 residues. CDR1 and CDR2 (germline): MNHEY, SMNVEV (reference sequence). V was pared by 4 bases and J by 7 bases, with 25 bases between.

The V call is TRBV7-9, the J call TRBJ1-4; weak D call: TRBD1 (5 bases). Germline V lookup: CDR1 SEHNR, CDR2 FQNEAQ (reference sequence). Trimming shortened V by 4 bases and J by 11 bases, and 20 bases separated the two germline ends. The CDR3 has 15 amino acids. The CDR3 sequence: CASSSSGTTEWKLFF. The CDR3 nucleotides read TGTGCCAGCAGCTCATCCGGGACTACGGAGTGGAAACTGTTTTTT.

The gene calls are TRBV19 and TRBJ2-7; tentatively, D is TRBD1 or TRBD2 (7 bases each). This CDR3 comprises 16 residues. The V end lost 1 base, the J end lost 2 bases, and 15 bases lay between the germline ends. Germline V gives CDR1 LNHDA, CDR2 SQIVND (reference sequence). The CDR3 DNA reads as TGTGCCAGTAGTATAGGGGGGGGACAGCATCCCTACGAGCAGTACTTC. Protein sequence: CASSIGGGQHPYEQYF.

The CDR3 DNA reads as TGTGCCAGCACCCTAATGGGTGCGGGAGGGCCTTACAATGAGCAGTTCTTC. Residues: CASTLMGAGGPYNEQFF. V gene TRBV27 combines with J gene TRBJ2-1; 9 bases are shared with TRBD2. Germline loops: CDR1 MNHEY, CDR2 SMNVEV (reference sequence). Trimming removed 7 bases from V and 4 bases from J; junction bases left unmatched: 14. This CDR3 is built from 17 residues.

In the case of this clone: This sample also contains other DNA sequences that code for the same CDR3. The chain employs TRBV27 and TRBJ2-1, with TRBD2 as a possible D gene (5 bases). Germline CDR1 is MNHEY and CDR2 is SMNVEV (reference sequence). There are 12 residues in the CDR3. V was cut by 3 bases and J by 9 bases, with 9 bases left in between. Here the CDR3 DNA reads TGTGCCAGCAGTTTGTCCGGAGGTGAGCAGTTCTTC. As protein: CASSLSGGEQFF.

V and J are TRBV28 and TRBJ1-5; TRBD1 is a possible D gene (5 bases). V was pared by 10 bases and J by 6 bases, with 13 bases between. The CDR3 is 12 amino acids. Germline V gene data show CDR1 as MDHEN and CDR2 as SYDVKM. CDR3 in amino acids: CATVRGGQPQHF. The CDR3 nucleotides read TGTGCCACCGTGAGGGGCGGTCAGCCCCAGCATTTT.

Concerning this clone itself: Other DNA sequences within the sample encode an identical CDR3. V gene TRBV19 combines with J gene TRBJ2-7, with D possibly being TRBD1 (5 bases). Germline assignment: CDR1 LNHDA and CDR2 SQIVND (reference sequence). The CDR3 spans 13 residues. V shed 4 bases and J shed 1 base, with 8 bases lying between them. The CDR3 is CASSTTASYEQYF. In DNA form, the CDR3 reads TGTGCCAGTAGTACGACAGCTTCCTACGAGCAGTACTTC.

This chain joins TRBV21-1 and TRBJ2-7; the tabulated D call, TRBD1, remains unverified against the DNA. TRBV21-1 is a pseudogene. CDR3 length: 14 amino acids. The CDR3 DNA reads TGTTTAGTCTTCCCGGGACAGGAATCCTACGAGCAGTACTTC. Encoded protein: CLVFPGQESYEQYF.

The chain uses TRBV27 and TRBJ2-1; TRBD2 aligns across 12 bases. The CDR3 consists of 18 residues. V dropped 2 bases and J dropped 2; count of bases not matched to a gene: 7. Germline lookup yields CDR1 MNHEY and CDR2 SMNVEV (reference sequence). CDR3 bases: TGTGCCAGCAGTTTACCCACTACTAGCGGGAGGACCTACAATGAGCAGTTCTTC. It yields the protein CASSLPTTSGRTYNEQFF.

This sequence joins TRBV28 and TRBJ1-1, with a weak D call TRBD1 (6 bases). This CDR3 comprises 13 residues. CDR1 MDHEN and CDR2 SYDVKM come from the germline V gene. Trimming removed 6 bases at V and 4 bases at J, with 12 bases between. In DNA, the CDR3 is TGTGCCAGCAGGACAGGTTACGGCACTGAAGCTTTCTTT. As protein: CASRTGYGTEAFF. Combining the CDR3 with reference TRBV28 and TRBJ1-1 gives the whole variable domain DVKVTQSSRYLVKRTGEKVFLECVQDMDHENMFWYRQDPGLGLRLIYFSYDVKMKEKGDIPEGYSVSREKKERFSLILESASTNQTSMYLCASRTGYGTEAFFGQGTRLTVV.

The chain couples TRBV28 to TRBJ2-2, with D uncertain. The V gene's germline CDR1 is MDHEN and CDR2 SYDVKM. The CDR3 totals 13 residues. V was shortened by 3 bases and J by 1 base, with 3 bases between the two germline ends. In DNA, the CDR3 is TGTGCCAGCAGTTTTGTGAACACCGGGGAGCTGTTTTTT. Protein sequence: CASSFVNTGELFF.

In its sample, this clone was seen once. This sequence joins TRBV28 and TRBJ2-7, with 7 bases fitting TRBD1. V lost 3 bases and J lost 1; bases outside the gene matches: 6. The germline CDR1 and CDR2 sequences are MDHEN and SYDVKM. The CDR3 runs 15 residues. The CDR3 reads CASSFSHRGSYEQYF. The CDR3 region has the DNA TGTGCCAGCAGTTTTTCCCACAGGGGTTCCTACGAGCAGTACTTC.

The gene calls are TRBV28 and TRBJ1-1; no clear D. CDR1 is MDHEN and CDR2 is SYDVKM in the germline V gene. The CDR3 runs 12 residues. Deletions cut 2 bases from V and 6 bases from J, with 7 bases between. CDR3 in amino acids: CASSLRSPEAFF. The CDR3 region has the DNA TGTGCCAGCAGTTTACGGTCCCCTGAAGCTTTCTTT.

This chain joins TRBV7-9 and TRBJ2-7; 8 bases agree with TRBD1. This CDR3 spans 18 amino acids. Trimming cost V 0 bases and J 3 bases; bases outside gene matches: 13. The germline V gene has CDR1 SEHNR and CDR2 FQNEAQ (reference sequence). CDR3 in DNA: TGTGCCAGCAGCTTAGCGATGGCGGGGACAGGCCCCCTCTACGAGCAGTACTTC. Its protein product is CASSLAMAGTGPLYEQYF. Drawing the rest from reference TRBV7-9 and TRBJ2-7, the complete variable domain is DTGVSQNPRHKITKRGQNVTFRCDPISEHNRLYWYRQTLGQGPEFLTYFQNEAQLEKSRLLSDRFSAERPKGSFSTLEIQRTEQGDSAMYLCASSLAMAGTGPLYEQYFGPGTRLTVT.

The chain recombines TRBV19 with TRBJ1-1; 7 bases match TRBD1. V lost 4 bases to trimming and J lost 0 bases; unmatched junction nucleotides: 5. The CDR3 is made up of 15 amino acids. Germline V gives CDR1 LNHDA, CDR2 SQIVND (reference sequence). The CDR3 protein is CASSTDRVMNTEAFF. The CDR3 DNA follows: TGTGCCAGTAGTACAGACAGGGTCATGAACACTGAAGCTTTCTTT.

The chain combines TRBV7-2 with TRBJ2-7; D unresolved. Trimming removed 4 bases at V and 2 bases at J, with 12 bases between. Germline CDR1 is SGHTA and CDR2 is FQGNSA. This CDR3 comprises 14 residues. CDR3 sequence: CASSSYTDAYEQYF. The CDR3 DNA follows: TGTGCCAGCAGCTCCTACACGGACGCCTACGAGCAGTACTTC. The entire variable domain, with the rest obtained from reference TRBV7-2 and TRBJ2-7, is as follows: GAGVSQSPSNKVTEKGKDVELRCDPISGHTALYWYRQSLGQGLEFLIYFQGNSAPDKSGLPSDRFSAERTGGSVSTLTIQRTQQEDSAVYLCASSSYTDAYEQYFGPGTRLTVT.

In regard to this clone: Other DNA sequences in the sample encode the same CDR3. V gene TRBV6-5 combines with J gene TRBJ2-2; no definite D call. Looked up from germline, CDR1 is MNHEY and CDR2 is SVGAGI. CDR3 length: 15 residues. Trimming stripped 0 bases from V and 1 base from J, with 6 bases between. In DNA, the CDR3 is TGTGCCAGCAGTTACTCGCAGGAGAACACCGGGGAGCTGTTTTTT. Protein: CASSYSQENTGELFF.

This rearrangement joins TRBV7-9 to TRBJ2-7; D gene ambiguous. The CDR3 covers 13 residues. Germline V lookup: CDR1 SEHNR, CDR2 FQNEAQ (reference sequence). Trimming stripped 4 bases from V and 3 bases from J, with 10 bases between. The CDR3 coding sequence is TGTGCCAGCAGCTCGCCATCCCGCTACGAGCAGTACTTC. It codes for CASSSPSRYEQYF.

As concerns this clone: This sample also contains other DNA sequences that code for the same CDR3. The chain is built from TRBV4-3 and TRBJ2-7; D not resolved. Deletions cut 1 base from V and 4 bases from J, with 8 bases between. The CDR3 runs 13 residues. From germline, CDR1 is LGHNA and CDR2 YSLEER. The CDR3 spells CASSQGRYYEQYF. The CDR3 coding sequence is TGCGCCAGCAGCCAAGGCAGGTATTACGAGCAGTACTTC.

CDR3 DNA sequence: TGTGCCAGCAGCGAGGGAGATACCGGGACAGCAGACACCGGGGAGCTGTTTTTT. Protein: CASSEGDTGTADTGELFF. The chain recombines TRBV9 with TRBJ2-2; 7 bases are a match to TRBD1. There are 18 residues in the CDR3. Losses at the gene ends were 3 bases for V and 3 bases for J; bases not matched to a gene: 14. CDR1 and CDR2 (germline): SGDLS, YYNGEE.

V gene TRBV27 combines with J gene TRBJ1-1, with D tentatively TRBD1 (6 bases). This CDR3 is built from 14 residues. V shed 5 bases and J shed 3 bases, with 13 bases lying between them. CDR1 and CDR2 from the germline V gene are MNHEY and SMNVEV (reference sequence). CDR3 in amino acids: CASSLRQADTEAFF. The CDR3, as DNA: TGTGCCAGCAGTCTTAGACAGGCCGACACTGAAGCTTTCTTT.

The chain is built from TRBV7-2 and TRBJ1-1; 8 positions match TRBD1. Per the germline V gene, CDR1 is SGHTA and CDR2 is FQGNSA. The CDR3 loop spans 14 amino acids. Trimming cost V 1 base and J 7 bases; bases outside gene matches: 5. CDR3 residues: CASSLGGQAGEAFF. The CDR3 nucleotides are TGTGCCAGCAGCTTAGGGGGACAGGCTGGTGAAGCTTTCTTT.

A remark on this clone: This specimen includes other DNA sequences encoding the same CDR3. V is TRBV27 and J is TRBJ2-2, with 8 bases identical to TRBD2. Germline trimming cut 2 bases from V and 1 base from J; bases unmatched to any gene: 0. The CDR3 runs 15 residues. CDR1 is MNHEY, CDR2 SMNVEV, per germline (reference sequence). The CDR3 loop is CASSLGTRNTGELFF. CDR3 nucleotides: TGTGCCAGCAGTTTAGGGACTAGGAACACCGGGGAGCTGTTTTTT.

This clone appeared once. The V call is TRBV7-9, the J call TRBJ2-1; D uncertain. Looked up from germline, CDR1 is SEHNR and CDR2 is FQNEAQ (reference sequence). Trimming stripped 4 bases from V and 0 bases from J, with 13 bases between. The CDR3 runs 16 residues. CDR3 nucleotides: TGTGCCAGCAGCTCCCTGACTGGTAGCTCCTACAATGAGCAGTTCTTC. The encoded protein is CASSSLTGSSYNEQFF.

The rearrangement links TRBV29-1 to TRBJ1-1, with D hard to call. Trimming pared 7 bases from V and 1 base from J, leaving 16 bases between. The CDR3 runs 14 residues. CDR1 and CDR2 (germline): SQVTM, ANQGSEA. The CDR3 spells CSAPAPGWNTEAFF. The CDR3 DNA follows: TGCAGCGCTCCAGCCCCGGGATGGAACACTGAAGCTTTCTTT.

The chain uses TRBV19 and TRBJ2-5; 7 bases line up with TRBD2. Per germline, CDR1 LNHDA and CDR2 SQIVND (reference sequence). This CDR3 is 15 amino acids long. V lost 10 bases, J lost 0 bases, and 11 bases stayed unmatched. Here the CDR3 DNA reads TGTGCCACCAGCTATAGCGGGCCGTACCAAGAGACCCAGTACTTC. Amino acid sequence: CATSYSGPYQETQYF.

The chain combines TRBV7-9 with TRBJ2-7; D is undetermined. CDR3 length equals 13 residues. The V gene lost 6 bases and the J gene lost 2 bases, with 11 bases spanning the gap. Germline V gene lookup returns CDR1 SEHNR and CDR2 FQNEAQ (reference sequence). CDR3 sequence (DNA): TGTGCCAGCAGTCCTAGGAACGCCTACGAGCAGTACTTC. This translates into CASSPRNAYEQYF.

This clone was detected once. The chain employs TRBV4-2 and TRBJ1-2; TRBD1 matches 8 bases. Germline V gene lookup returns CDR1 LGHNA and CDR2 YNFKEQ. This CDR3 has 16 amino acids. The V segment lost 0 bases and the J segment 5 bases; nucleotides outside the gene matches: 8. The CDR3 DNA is TGTGCCAGCAGCCAAGACCACACAGGGGGGGGATATGGCTACACCTTC. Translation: CASSQDHTGGGYGYTF.

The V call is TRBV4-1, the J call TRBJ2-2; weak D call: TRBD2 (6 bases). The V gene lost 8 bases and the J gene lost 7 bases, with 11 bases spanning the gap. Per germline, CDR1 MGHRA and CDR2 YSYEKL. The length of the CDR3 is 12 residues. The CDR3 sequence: CASGGRVGELFF. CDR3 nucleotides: TGCGCCAGCGGGGGGAGAGTCGGGGAGCTGTTTTTT.

This chain's CDR3 is CASSPELAGPTYEQYF. In DNA, the CDR3 is TGTGCCAGCAGCCCGGAACTAGCGGGGCCCACCTACGAGCAGTACTTC. The chain links TRBV4-2 to TRBJ2-7, with 10 bases aligning to TRBD2. The CDR3 extends over 16 amino acids. Trimming removed 4 bases from V and 2 bases from J; junction bases left unmatched: 8. Germline V gives CDR1 LGHNA, CDR2 YNFKEQ.